This T cell receptor (beta chain) came from a study of T cell responses to AZD1222 COVID-19 vaccine. Profiling relied on immunoSEQ multiplex PCR, and the TCRdb table lists in-frame clones only, not all of them. The sample gives over 150,000 clones, 90% to 95% of which show up once; roughly 1.5% is in the top ten. Findings and limits, study-wide: Females outnumbered males among donors, who were mostly white British; clonal diversity was possibly underestimated. Reports indicate that nearly half of spike-specific TCRs are directed at unmutated variant regions.

Remarks on this clone: What it binds is not known.

V lost 1 base, J lost 1 base, and 7 bases stayed unmatched. Germline V gene data show CDR1 as LGHDT and CDR2 as YNNKEL (reference sequence). The CDR3 is 18 residues long. Second-dose timings of about 4 or about 12 weeks were pooled. This chain links TRBV3-1 (or the pseudogene TRBV3-2) with TRBJ2-1; 10 positions match TRBD1. The starting material was peripheral blood, obtained 28 days after the second AZD1222 dose. The TCR sequence derives from an adult who received the AZD1222 COVID-19 vaccine. The CDR3 sequence: CASSQGLGTGVSYNEQFF. CDR3 nucleotide sequence: TGTGCCAGCAGCCAAGGTCTGGGGACAGGGGTTTCCTACAATGAGCAGTTCTTC.